What follows are 7 T cell receptor beta chains derived from one specimen sequenced in a study of blood T cell repertoires in COVID-19. Libraries were prepared by immunoSEQ multiplex PCR; TCRdb keeps only in-frame clonotypes and omits some of them. The sample includes more than 300,000 clones, 90% of them seen just once. Source material: PBMCs or T cells enriched from blood (not recorded which). Receptor source: a young woman who had been exposed to COVID-19.

V is TRBV11-2 and J is TRBJ1-1, with a tentative D call TRBD1 (6 bases). Trimming cost V 6 bases and J 4 bases, with 18 bases left between them. Germline CDR1 reads SGHAT; CDR2 reads FQNNGV. The CDR3 has 15 residues. The CDR3 loop reads CASRFPGTSITEAFF. The CDR3 DNA is TGTGCCAGCAGGTTCCCCGGGACATCCATCACTGAAGCTTTCTTT.

V is TRBV3-1 (or the pseudogene TRBV3-2) and J is TRBJ1-2; TRBD1 matches at 9 bases. Trimming cost V 3 bases and J 8 bases; bases outside gene matches: 16. The V gene's germline CDR1 is LGHDT and CDR2 YNNKEL (reference sequence). The CDR3 contains 17 residues. Here the CDR3 reads CASSHAIATQGARGYTF. The CDR3, as DNA: TGTGCCAGCAGCCACGCCATAGCGACACAGGGGGCGCGGGGCTACACCTTC.

The chain is built from TRBV7-2 and TRBJ2-1; D call uncertain. The CDR3 sequence is 15 residues long. Between the trimmed V and J ends, which lost 2 bases and 0 bases, there was a span of 8 bases. Germline V gives CDR1 SGHTA, CDR2 FQGNSA. Written as DNA, the CDR3 is TGTGCCAGCAGCTTAAGCTATAGCTCCTACAATGAGCAGTTCTTC. Its translation is CASSLSYSSYNEQFF.

The chain carries TRBV7-9 and TRBJ1-3; maybe TRBD1 (5 bases). This CDR3 is 17 amino acids long. The V end was cut by 4 bases, the J end by 1 base, with 17 bases between. Germline-derived CDR1 and CDR2 are SEHNR and FQNEAQ (reference sequence). Here the CDR3 reads CASSSPTEGNSGNTIYF. The CDR3 coding sequence is TGTGCCAGCAGCTCACCTACGGAGGGGAATTCTGGAAACACCATATATTTT.

J is TRBJ2-3 and V is TRBV7-8, with a possible D match to TRBD2 (5 bases). Germline V gene lookup returns CDR1 SGHVS and CDR2 FQNEAQ. The CDR3 consists of 15 residues. Trimming removed 2 bases at V and 4 bases at J, with 13 bases between. CDR3 sequence reads: CASSLNPGFADTQYF. As DNA, the CDR3 is TGTGCCAGCAGCTTAAACCCGGGGTTCGCAGATACGCAGTATTTT. The whole variable domain, filled in from reference TRBV7-8 and TRBJ2-3, reads GAGVSQSPRYKVAKRGQDVALRCDPISGHVSLFWYQQALGQGPEFLTYFQNEAQLDKSGLPSDRFFAERPEGSVSTLKIQRTQQEDSAVYLCASSLNPGFADTQYFGPGTRLTVL.

The chain uses TRBV19 and TRBJ1-1; D is unresolved. Germline lookup yields CDR1 LNHDA and CDR2 SQIVND (reference sequence). The CDR3 runs to 13 residues. The V end was cut by 6 bases, the J end by 2 bases, with 10 bases between. The CDR3 DNA is TGTGCCAGTAGCCTGACACCTAACACTGAAGCTTTCTTT. It specifies CASSLTPNTEAFF.

The chain joins TRBV2 to TRBJ1-6; perhaps TRBD1 as D (6 bases). CDR1 and CDR2 (germline): SNHLY, FYNNEI. The CDR3 consists of 15 residues. V lost 3 bases, J lost 7 bases, and 13 bases lay in between. CDR3 loop: CASSEMDRSNSPLHF. The CDR3 bases are TGTGCCAGCAGTGAGATGGACAGATCGAATTCACCCCTCCACTTT.